The 15 T cell receptor beta chains presented below share a single source sample, sequenced in a study of molecular identifiers for immune sequencing clone quantification. TCRdb re-analysed the PCR reads in MiXCR, keeping a single row per CDR3 protein. Altogether approximately 550,000 distinct CDR3 sequences are present, about 22% being singletons, with the ten largest covering 0.84%. Sequenced material: naive CD8+ T cells from blood, with Jurkat cell RNA spiked in. Subset here: FACS-sorted CD8+CD4-CCR7+CD45RA+ naive T cells. The receptors here all came from a human donor in good health. Some libraries in this study had Jurkat cell RNA spiked in.

The table lists this clonotype with a few counts. The rearrangement links TRBV21-1 to TRBJ2-7; the table's D call TRBD1 went unverified against the DNA. TRBV21-1 is a known pseudogene. This CDR3 contains 13 residues. The CDR3 coding sequence is TGTGCCAGCAGGACAGGGGACCACTACGAGCAGTACTTC. Translation: CASRTGDHYEQYF.

In regard to this clonotype: This may come from a read error, since a much larger clone is one base off. This chain links TRBV4-1 with TRBJ1-1, with no clear D. Trimming shortened V by 0 bases and J by 0 bases, and 14 bases separated the two germline ends. Germline-derived CDR1 and CDR2 are MGHRA and YSYEKL. This CDR3 has 17 amino acids. CDR3 amino acids: CASSQESIASMNTEAFF. In nucleotides, the CDR3 is TGCGCCAGCAGCCAAGAATCTATAGCCAGCATGAACACTGAAGCTTTCTTT.

There are a few counts of this clonotype. This chain joins TRBV30 and TRBJ2-7; D may correspond to TRBD1 or TRBD2 (5 bases each). Trimming removed 4 bases from V and 2 bases from J, with 12 bases in between. The CDR3 is made up of 13 amino acids. Looked up from germline, CDR1 is GTSNPN and CDR2 is SVGIG (reference sequence). CDR3 protein: CAWNRRRAYEQYF. Written as DNA, the CDR3 is TGTGCCTGGAACAGGCGGCGGGCCTACGAGCAGTACTTC.

This clonotype was counted once. This chain connects TRBV4-2 to TRBJ2-7, with 7 nucleotides matching TRBD1. Unmatched junction bases numbered 7, after V lost 1 base and J lost 4 bases. The germline gives CDR1 LGHNA, CDR2 YNFKEQ. The CDR3 runs 15 residues. The CDR3: CASSQAETGIYEQYF. DNA for the CDR3: TGTGCCAGCAGCCAAGCCGAGACAGGGATATACGAGCAGTACTTC.

This clonotype was picked up a small number of times. The rearrangement uses TRBV5-4 and TRBJ1-3, with a possible D match to TRBD1 (5 bases). Germline loops: CDR1 SGHNT, CDR2 YYREEE (reference sequence). This CDR3 spans 15 amino acids. V was shortened by 4 bases and J by 0 bases, with 11 bases between the two germline ends. The DNA of the CDR3 is TGTGCCAGCAGCGCGGGACGGAGCTCTGGAAACACCATATATTTT. Translated, it gives CASSAGRSSGNTIYF.

As concerns this clonotype: The CDR3 ends on some other residue instead of the conserved phenylalanine or tryptophan, so this is likely a read error. V gene TRBV28 combines with J gene TRBJ2-7, with a tentative D call TRBD1 (6 bases). CDR3 length: 15 residues. V lost 7 bases and J 2 bases, leaving 18 bases between the germline ends. The germline V gene has CDR1 MDHEN and CDR2 SYDVKM. The CDR3: CASTPQRGTPYEQYL. CDR3 nucleotide sequence: TGTGCCAGCACCCCCCAAAGGGGGACCCCCTACGAGCAGTACTTA.

A remark on this clonotype: A much more abundant neighbour one base away suggests this may be a read error. The chain is built from TRBV7-9 and TRBJ2-7; D is perhaps TRBD2 (5 bases). This CDR3 has 14 residues. From germline, CDR1 is SEHNR and CDR2 FQNEAQ (reference sequence). The CDR3 nucleotides are TGTGCCAGCAGCCCGTGGGAGTCATCCTACGAGCAGTGCTTC. Translated, it gives CASSPWESSYEQCF.

Here the CDR3 reads CASSQKVVVGANVLTF. The CDR3, as DNA: TGTGCCAGCAGCCAAAAAGTAGTGGTTGGGGCCAACGTCCTGACTTTC. The chain is built from TRBV11-2 and TRBJ2-6; D gene unclear. The CDR3 length is 16 residues. The ends were cut back, 5 bases at V and 3 bases at J, with 14 bases in the middle. Germline V lookup: CDR1 SGHAT, CDR2 FQNNGV. Full variable domain (remainder filled in from reference TRBV11-2 and TRBJ2-6): EAGVAQSPRYKIIEKRQSVAFWCNPISGHATLYWYQQILGQGPKLLIQFQNNGVVDDSQLPKDRFSAERLKGVDSTLKIQPAKLEDSAVYLCASSQKVVVGANVLTFGAGSRLTVL.

This clonotype was counted at least ten times. The rearrangement links TRBV20-1 to TRBJ2-3, with D hard to call. CDR3 size: 15 residues. The germline CDR1 and CDR2 sequences are DFQATT and SNEGSKA (reference sequence). V was pared by 0 bases and J by 0 bases, with 10 bases between. The CDR3 bases are TGCAGTGCTAGAGATTTGGCTGATAGCACAGATACGCAGTATTTT. Translation gives CSARDLADSTDTQYF.

The chain uses TRBV4-2 and TRBJ1-2; 7 bases match TRBD1. J lost 2 bases, V lost 2 bases, and 2 bases had no gene match. This CDR3 has 14 amino acids. CDR1 is LGHNA, CDR2 YNFKEQ, per germline. DNA of the CDR3: TGTGCCAGCAGCCAACTGACAGGGAACTATGGCTACACCTTC. Translating gives CASSQLTGNYGYTF.

In this sample, this clonotype turned up many times. The genes are TRBV29-1 and TRBJ1-2; TRBD1 agrees at 7 bases. This CDR3 is 12 amino acids long. Germline V CDR1 and CDR2: SQVTM, ANQGSEA. After removal of 6 bases from V and 4 bases from J, the junction contained 5 bases not matched to a gene. The CDR3, as DNA: TGCAGCGTCGAGACAGGGCGCTATGGCTACACCTTC. Protein product: CSVETGRYGYTF.

The table lists this clonotype with many counts. This rearrangement joins TRBV29-1 to TRBJ1-1, with D unclear. V lost 1 base and J lost 11, with 17 bases in between. The V gene's germline CDR1 is SQVTM and CDR2 ANQGSEA. The length of the CDR3 is 13 residues. CDR3 in amino acids: CSVEGRDPYMAFF. CDR3 coding DNA: TGCAGCGTTGAAGGTCGAGACCCTTACATGGCTTTCTTT.

This clonotype occurred many times. The gene calls are TRBV4-1 and TRBJ1-1; D may be TRBD1 (6 bases). Germline V lookup: CDR1 MGHRA, CDR2 YSYEKL. The CDR3 runs to 16 residues. Trimming took 2 bases from V and 11 from J, leaving 24 bases between them. CDR3 region: CASSQPAGWYGQGAFF. In DNA form, the CDR3 reads TGCGCCAGCAGCCAACCCGCGGGGTGGTATGGCCAGGGGGCTTTCTTT.

This rearrangement joins TRBV9 to TRBJ2-7, with D possibly matching TRBD1 (5 bases). Germline-derived CDR1 and CDR2 are SGDLS and YYNGEE. This CDR3 comprises 14 residues. Trimming took off 7 bases at V and 5 bases at J, with 19 bases between the two ends. In DNA form, the CDR3 reads TGTGCCAGCGGCGCCCAAGGGGAACGGGACGAGCAGTACTTC. Amino acids: CASGAQGERDEQYF. The full variable domain, in which reference TRBV9 and TRBJ2-7 provide the parts outside the CDR3, is DSGVTQTPKHLITATGQRVTLRCSPRSGDLSVYWYQQSLDQGLQFLIQYYNGEERAKGNILERFSAQQFPDLHSELNLSSLELGDSALYFCASGAQGERDEQYFGPGTRLTVT.

At least ten counts were recorded for this clonotype. This chain links TRBV7-9 with TRBJ2-5; D may be TRBD2 (6 bases). This CDR3 has 14 amino acids. Germline CDR1 SEHNR, CDR2 FQNEAQ (reference sequence). V was cut by 3 bases and J by 5 bases, with 13 bases left in between. As DNA, the CDR3 is TGTGCCAGCAGCTTCGATGAAGGGAGGGAGACCCAGTACTTC. It specifies CASSFDEGRETQYF. Full variable domain (outside the CDR3, taken from reference TRBV7-9 and TRBJ2-5): DTGVSQNPRHKITKRGQNVTFRCDPISEHNRLYWYRQTLGQGPEFLTYFQNEAQLEKSRLLSDRFSAERPKGSFSTLEIQRTEQGDSAMYLCASSFDEGRETQYFGPGTRLLVL.